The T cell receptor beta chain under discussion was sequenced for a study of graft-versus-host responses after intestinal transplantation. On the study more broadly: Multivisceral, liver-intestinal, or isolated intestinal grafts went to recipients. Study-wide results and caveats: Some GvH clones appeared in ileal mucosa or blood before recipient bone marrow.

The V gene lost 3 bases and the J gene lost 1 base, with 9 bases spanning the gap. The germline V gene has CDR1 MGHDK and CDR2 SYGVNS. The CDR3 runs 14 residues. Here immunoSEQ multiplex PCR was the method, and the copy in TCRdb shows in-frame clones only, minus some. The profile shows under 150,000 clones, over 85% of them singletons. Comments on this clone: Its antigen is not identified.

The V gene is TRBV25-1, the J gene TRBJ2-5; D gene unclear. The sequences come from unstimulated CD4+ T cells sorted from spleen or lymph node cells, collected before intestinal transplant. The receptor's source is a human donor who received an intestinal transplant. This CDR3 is CASSDLGIQETQYF. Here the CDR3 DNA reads TGTGCCAGCAGTGATCTGGGCATCCAAGAGACCCAGTACTTC.